The 32 T cell receptor beta chains below come from one sample, sequenced in a study of technical replicates of blood from a handful of donors. Produced via immunoSEQ multiplex PCR; TCRdb's table is partial and in-frame only. This table holds fewer than 12,000 clones, roughly 94% found once. The sample was PBMCs. These receptors originate from a human donor in good health.

V gene TRBV7-9 combines with J gene TRBJ1-1; D remains unclear. Germline V gene data show CDR1 as SEHNR and CDR2 as FQNEAQ (reference sequence). V was clipped by 10 bases and J by 4 bases, with 16 bases between them. There are 13 residues in the CDR3. The CDR3 here is CATAHKGGTEAFF. The CDR3 nucleotides read TGTGCCACCGCACACAAAGGAGGCACTGAAGCTTTCTTT.

V usage is TRBV5-4 and J usage is TRBJ1-4; 8 bases agree with TRBD1. The CDR3 has 14 residues. J was trimmed by 6 bases and V by 4 bases; bases with no gene match: 5. Germline CDR1 is SGHNT and CDR2 is YYREEE (reference sequence). The CDR3 spells CASSSRGLDEKLFF. The CDR3 DNA reads TGTGCCAGCAGCAGCAGGGGGCTTGATGAAAAACTGTTTTTT.

This chain connects TRBV30 to TRBJ2-5; 7 nucleotides match TRBD2. The CDR3 totals 14 residues. The J segment lost 2 bases and the V segment lost 1 base, leaving 4 bases of the junction unmatched. Germline loops: CDR1 GTSNPN, CDR2 SVGIG (reference sequence). The CDR3 sequence: CAWSGGGKQETQYF. The CDR3 DNA reads as TGTGCCTGGAGTGGGGGGGGGAAGCAAGAGACCCAGTACTTC.

This chain links TRBV4-2 with TRBJ1-5; no clear D gene. The CDR3 is 14 amino acids. V lost 7 bases and J lost 7, with 17 bases in between. CDR1 and CDR2 (germline): LGHNA, YNFKEQ. CDR3 sequence: CASTMVGELQPQHF. CDR3 in DNA: TGTGCCAGCACAATGGTGGGCGAGTTACAGCCCCAGCATTTT.

A single count supports this clone. This sequence joins TRBV9 and TRBJ2-1; 9 bases fit TRBD2. This CDR3 spans 15 amino acids. Germline CDR1 reads SGDLS; CDR2 reads YYNGEE. Unmatched junction bases numbered 6, after V lost 3 bases and J lost 5 bases. The CDR3 sequence is CASSAISGRDNEQFF. DNA for the CDR3: TGTGCCAGCAGCGCCATTAGCGGGAGAGACAATGAGCAGTTCTTC.

The chain is built from TRBV6-1 and TRBJ2-5; 8 positions match TRBD2. CDR1 and CDR2 (germline): MNHNS, SASEGT. The CDR3 is 15 amino acids. V dropped 5 bases and J dropped 5; count of bases not matched to a gene: 10. CDR3 sequence reads: CASSKLAGGGETQYF. Written as DNA, the CDR3 is TGTGCCAGCAGTAAACTTGCGGGAGGAGGCGAGACCCAGTACTTC.

The chain carries TRBV2 and TRBJ1-5, with D possibly matching TRBD1 (5 bases). Trimming took off 8 bases at V and 4 bases at J, with 18 bases between the two ends. There are 15 residues in the CDR3. Germline CDR1 SNHLY, CDR2 FYNNEI. In DNA form, the CDR3 reads TGTGCCAGCGCCCCCTGGACATACCCAAATCAGCCCCAGCATTTT. Translated, it gives CASAPWTYPNQPQHF.

The genes are TRBV11-2 and TRBJ2-7; the match to TRBD2 covers 13 bases. V gave up 2 bases and J gave up 12 bases; unmatched junction bases: 7. CDR1 and CDR2 from the germline V gene are SGHAT and FQNNGV. The CDR3 is made up of 14 amino acids. The CDR3 DNA reads TGTGCCAGCAGCTTAATTCGGACTAGCGGGAGCCGGTACTTC. The encoded protein is CASSLIRTSGSRYF.

This clone showed up just once. Sequence at one end of the junction differs from germline and may be a read error. The rearrangement links TRBV6-4 to TRBJ2-3, with 8 positions matching TRBD1. Germline CDR1 MRHNA, CDR2 SNTAGT. The CDR3 has 18 amino acids. This chain's CDR3 is CASSEADRGRSTTGTQYF. The CDR3 coding sequence is TGTGCCAGCAGTGAAGCAGACAGGGGAAGGAGTACCACAGGTACGCAGTATTTT.

The chain has TRBV6-1 and TRBJ2-1; 7 bases match TRBD1. The germline V gene has CDR1 MNHNS and CDR2 SASEGT. The CDR3 spans 15 residues. J gave up 6 bases and V 3 bases, and 8 bases lay outside the gene matches. In DNA form, the CDR3 reads TGTGCCAGCAGTGATTCAGGGACAGCCGCCAATGAGCAGTTCTTC. This translates into CASSDSGTAANEQFF.

This clone was seen more than once but under ten times. The V gene is TRBV30, the J gene TRBJ2-2; D remains ambiguous. Germline loops: CDR1 GTSNPN, CDR2 SVGIG (reference sequence). V lost 2 bases, J lost 0 bases, and 10 bases lay in between. This CDR3 spans 15 amino acids. CDR3 in DNA: TGTGCCTGGAGTCTGTCAGTTACGAACACCGGGGAGCTGTTTTTT. This gives the protein CAWSLSVTNTGELFF.

The V and J genes are TRBV2 and TRBJ2-7; perhaps TRBD2 as D (5 bases). Germline V gene sequence: CDR1 SNHLY, CDR2 FYNNEI. The CDR3 runs 12 residues. With 9 bases removed from V and 2 bases from J, the gap between germline ends came to 11 bases. DNA of the CDR3: TGTGCCAGTACCGCCGGGACCTACGAGCAGTACTTC. Translation gives CASTAGTYEQYF.

This sequence joins TRBV9 and TRBJ2-5; perhaps TRBD1 as D (5 bases). This CDR3 is 15 amino acids long. Germline lookup yields CDR1 SGDLS and CDR2 YYNGEE. Deletions cut 0 bases from V and 2 bases from J, with 11 bases between. The chain's CDR3 is CASSVGGRDQETQYF. The DNA of the CDR3 is TGTGCCAGCAGCGTAGGAGGCAGGGATCAAGAGACCCAGTACTTC.

This rearrangement joins TRBV18 to TRBJ2-1; D is possibly TRBD2 (5 bases). The germline V gene has CDR1 KGHSH and CDR2 LQKENI. CDR3 length equals 12 residues. Trimming shortened V by 6 bases and J by 6 bases, and 9 bases separated the two germline ends. Written as DNA, the CDR3 is TGTGCCAGCTCCCAAGGACTCAATGAGCAGTTCTTC. Translating it yields CASSQGLNEQFF. The complete variable domain, with remaining parts taken from reference TRBV18 and TRBJ2-1, reads NAGVMQNPRHLVRRRGQEARLRCSPMKGHSHVYWYRQLPEEGLKFMVYLQKENIIDESGMPKERFSAEFPKEGPSILRIQQVVRGDSAAYFCASSQGLNEQFFGPGTRLTVL.

The genes are TRBV18 and TRBJ1-5; unclear D gene. The CDR3 length is 18 residues. V shed 3 bases and J shed 3 bases, with 21 bases lying between them. Germline CDR1 and CDR2: KGHSH and LQKENI. The CDR3 is CASSPAPDKRDLNQPQHF. CDR3 bases: TGTGCCAGCTCACCGGCCCCCGACAAACGAGACCTCAATCAGCCCCAGCATTTT.

This chain connects TRBV19 to TRBJ2-3; possible D gene TRBD1, 6 bases. The CDR3 extends over 15 amino acids. Germline CDR1 is LNHDA and CDR2 is SQIVND (reference sequence). Trimming pared 3 bases from V and 4 bases from J, leaving 14 bases between. Here the CDR3 DNA reads TGTGCCAGTAGTATGGGAGACAGGAAGGCAGATACGCAGTATTTT. Translating it yields CASSMGDRKADTQYF.

This clone was picked up a small number of times. The chain joins TRBV30 to TRBJ1-2, with 10 bases aligning to TRBD1. The germline V gene has CDR1 GTSNPN and CDR2 SVGIG (reference sequence). The CDR3 runs to 15 residues. The J segment lost 2 bases and the V segment lost 2 bases, leaving 5 bases of the junction unmatched. The CDR3 sequence: CAWSTPGQGNYGYTF. For the CDR3, the DNA is TGTGCCTGGAGTACTCCGGGACAGGGGAACTATGGCTACACCTTC.

The chain carries TRBV28 and TRBJ2-1, with a weak D call TRBD1 (5 bases). Trimming removed 6 bases at V and 4 bases at J, with 10 bases between. The V gene's germline CDR1 is MDHEN and CDR2 SYDVKM. CDR3 length equals 13 residues. CDR3 sequence: CASREGEYNEQFF. CDR3 nucleotides: TGTGCCAGCAGGGAAGGGGAATACAATGAGCAGTTCTTC.

The CDR3 spells CASRPDRAEKLFF. The CDR3 DNA follows: TGCGCCAGCAGGCCGGACAGGGCGGAAAAACTGTTTTTT. The chain has TRBV5-1 and TRBJ1-4, with TRBD1 matching 8 bases. Germline V gives CDR1 SGHRS, CDR2 YFSETQ. CDR3 length: 13 amino acids. V lost 5 bases and J lost 8; bases outside the gene matches: 5.

V and J are TRBV2 and TRBJ2-5; TRBD1 aligns across 7 bases. V lost 4 bases, J lost 0 bases, and 8 bases stayed unmatched. The CDR3 spans 16 residues. CDR1 and CDR2 (germline): SNHLY, FYNNEI. The CDR3 DNA sequence: TGTGCCAGCAGTGGTAGACAGGGCTGGTACCAAGAGACCCAGTACTTC. This sequence encodes CASSGRQGWYQETQYF.

V gene TRBV5-4 combines with J gene TRBJ2-5; the match to TRBD2 covers 9 bases. Germline trimming cut 4 bases from V and 2 bases from J; bases unmatched to any gene: 6. Looked up from germline, CDR1 is SGHNT and CDR2 is YYREEE (reference sequence). There are 15 residues in the CDR3. The CDR3 nucleotides are TGTGCCAGCAGCCCTAAGCTAGCGGGACAAGAGACCCAGTACTTC. Translation gives CASSPKLAGQETQYF.

The chain carries TRBV6-6 and TRBJ1-5; D may be TRBD1 (5 bases). Trimming cost V 5 bases and J 7 bases, with 18 bases left between them. The CDR3 extends over 15 amino acids. Germline assignment: CDR1 MNHNY and CDR2 SVGAGI (reference sequence). The CDR3 protein is CASSRGDPGSQPQHF. CDR3 coding DNA: TGTGCCAGCAGTCGGGGGGACCCAGGTTCCCAGCCCCAGCATTTT.

This clone was detected once. The V gene is TRBV6-6, the J gene TRBJ2-7, with D tentatively TRBD2 (6 bases). Trimming took off 2 bases at V and 5 bases at J, with 16 bases between the two ends. The CDR3 spans 15 residues. CDR1 and CDR2 from the germline V gene are MNHNY and SVGAGI (reference sequence). As DNA, the CDR3 is TGTGCCAGCAGTTACGACCCGGCCAGGGAGGACGAGCAGTACTTC. This sequence encodes CASSYDPAREDEQYF.

This clone is a singleton in its sample. This chain links TRBV11-2 with TRBJ2-1; 7 positions match TRBD1. The CDR3 is 13 residues long. Trimming cost V 7 bases and J 3 bases; bases outside gene matches: 3. The germline gives CDR1 SGHAT, CDR2 FQNNGV. CDR3 protein: CASTTGYYNEQFF. The DNA for the CDR3 is TGTGCCAGCACGACAGGGTACTACAATGAGCAGTTCTTC.

The rearrangement uses TRBV5-4 and TRBJ2-7; D is perhaps TRBD1 (6 bases). V was cut by 4 bases and J by 4 bases, with 12 bases left in between. CDR3 length equals 13 residues. Germline V gene lookup returns CDR1 SGHNT and CDR2 YYREEE (reference sequence). CDR3 region: CASSPDSLYEQYF. CDR3 nucleotide sequence: TGTGCCAGCAGCCCGGACAGCCTTTACGAGCAGTACTTC.

The CDR3 is CASSEGQPINEKLFF. The CDR3 nucleotides are TGCGCCAGCAGCGAGGGACAGCCGATTAATGAAAAACTGTTTTTT. The chain joins TRBV5-1 to TRBJ1-4; 7 bases agree with TRBD1. Germline V gives CDR1 SGHRS, CDR2 YFSETQ. The trim removed 4 bases at V and 4 bases at J, leaving 7 bases unmatched. The CDR3 contains 15 residues.

This rearrangement joins TRBV30 to TRBJ1-5, with 9 positions matching TRBD1. CDR1 is GTSNPN, CDR2 SVGIG, per germline (reference sequence). J gave up 7 bases and V 2 bases, and 3 bases lay outside the gene matches. This CDR3 has 13 amino acids. The CDR3 DNA reads as TGTGCCTGGAGTCAGGGACAGGGACAGCCCCAGCATTTT. This encodes CAWSQGQGQPQHF.

This chain links TRBV11-2 with TRBJ1-1; 11 positions agree with TRBD1. The CDR3 is made up of 16 amino acids. V lost 6 bases, J lost 4 bases, and 10 bases stayed unmatched. Germline CDR1 and CDR2: SGHAT and FQNNGV. CDR3 sequence reads: CASRPLGQGAGTEAFF. CDR3 DNA sequence: TGTGCCAGCAGGCCTTTAGGACAGGGGGCTGGCACTGAAGCTTTCTTT.

DNA of the CDR3: TGTGCCAGCAGCCCCCAACGGGACTATGGCTACACCTTC. Amino acid sequence: CASSPQRDYGYTF. This chain uses TRBV7-2 with TRBJ1-2; the D is unclear. V was cut by 5 bases and J by 3 bases, with 10 bases left in between. CDR1 and CDR2 from the germline V gene are SGHTA and FQGNSA. The CDR3 loop spans 13 amino acids.

This chain links TRBV30 with TRBJ2-3; 11 positions agree with TRBD2. The CDR3 has 17 amino acids. V was pared by 2 bases and J by 4 bases, with 11 bases of the junction left unmatched. Germline CDR1 GTSNPN, CDR2 SVGIG (reference sequence). The CDR3, as DNA: TGTGCCTGGAGTTACCAACTAGCGGGAGCCCGGGCAGATACGCAGTATTTT. Translated, it gives CAWSYQLAGARADTQYF.

The J gene is TRBJ2-3, the V gene TRBV19; 10 nucleotides match TRBD2. The CDR3 contains 17 residues. Per germline, CDR1 LNHDA and CDR2 SQIVND (reference sequence). V lost 3 bases and J lost 1; bases outside the gene matches: 7. The chain's CDR3 is CASSMRASGRGTDTQYF. The CDR3 DNA sequence: TGTGCCAGTAGTATGCGGGCTAGCGGGAGAGGCACAGATACGCAGTATTTT.

The chain is built from TRBV6-1 and TRBJ1-2; TRBD1 agrees at 12 bases. With V trimmed by 4 bases and J by 2 bases, 8 bases remained unmatched. The CDR3 contains 17 residues. Germline CDR1 reads MNHNS; CDR2 reads SASEGT. In nucleotides, the CDR3 is TGTGCCAGCAGTGGTACCGGGACAGGGGGCAGGAACTATGGCTACACCTTC. Translating it yields CASSGTGTGGRNYGYTF.